A single sample gave rise to the 8 T cell receptor beta chains below, sequenced in a study of T cell responses to AZD1222 COVID-19 vaccine. Assay used: immunoSEQ multiplex PCR; TCRdb lists only in-frame clones, some missing. The sample lists about 63,000 clones; 85% were seen once. The sample here was peripheral blood, taken on day 0 of AZD1222 vaccination. Every receptor here comes from an adult in good health.

This clone showed up many times. The V call is TRBV6-6, the J call TRBJ2-1; 9 nucleotides agree with TRBD2. CDR3 length: 14 amino acids. Germline V gene data show CDR1 as MNHNY and CDR2 as SVGAGI (reference sequence). V lost 0 bases to trimming and J lost 7 bases; unmatched junction nucleotides: 1. CDR3: CASSYSLAGNEQFF. CDR3 coding DNA: TGTGCCAGCAGTTACTCTCTAGCGGGGAATGAGCAGTTCTTC.

The chain carries TRBV5-1 and TRBJ2-5; 7 nucleotides match TRBD1. This CDR3 has 15 residues. Germline assignment: CDR1 SGHRS and CDR2 YFSETQ. The V gene end was trimmed by 2 bases and the J gene end by 0 bases; junction bases not matched to a gene: 4. The CDR3 loop reads CASSFGDRDQETQYF. The CDR3 nucleotides are TGCGCCAGCAGCTTTGGAGACAGGGACCAAGAGACCCAGTACTTC.

The genes are TRBV19 and TRBJ2-1; TRBD2 is a possible D gene (5 bases). V lost 4 bases and J lost 8, with 15 bases in between. The CDR3 is 14 residues long. Germline-derived CDR1 and CDR2 are LNHDA and SQIVND (reference sequence). The CDR3 DNA sequence: TGTGCCAGTAGTAACGGAGGTTATGGGGATGAGCAGTTCTTC. This gives the protein CASSNGGYGDEQFF.

The chain carries TRBV4-2 and TRBJ1-5; 8 positions match TRBD1. Looked up from germline, CDR1 is LGHNA and CDR2 is YNFKEQ. The V gene end was trimmed by 1 base and the J gene end by 2 bases; junction bases not matched to a gene: 4. The CDR3 consists of 16 residues. This CDR3 is CASSQGQGMGNQPQHF. The CDR3, as DNA: TGTGCCAGCAGCCAAGGACAGGGGATGGGCAATCAGCCCCAGCATTTT.

The chain is built from TRBV5-1 and TRBJ2-3; no clear D gene. The V end lost 0 bases, the J end lost 7 bases, and 12 bases lay between the germline ends. Germline CDR1 and CDR2: SGHRS and YFSETQ. The CDR3 is 14 amino acids. The chain's CDR3 is CASSLDSVANTQYF. Written as DNA, the CDR3 is TGCGCCAGCAGCTTGGATTCTGTAGCCAATACGCAGTATTTT.

The chain is built from TRBV15 and TRBJ2-3; D remains unclear. Trimming cost V 0 bases and J 6 bases, with 4 bases left between them. This CDR3 is 12 amino acids long. Germline V gene lookup returns CDR1 LNHNV and CDR2 YYDKDF (reference sequence). CDR3 residues: CATSRDFDTQYF. The CDR3, as DNA: TGTGCCACCAGCAGAGATTTTGATACGCAGTATTTT. Based on the CDR3 plus reference TRBV15 and TRBJ2-3, the full variable domain is DAMVIQNPRYQVTQFGKPVTLSCSQTLNHNVMYWYQQKSSQAPKLLFHYYDKDFNNEADTPDNFQSRRPNTSFCFLDIRSPGLGDTAMYLCATSRDFDTQYFGPGTRLTVL.

By its share, this clone is medium-sized. The V call is TRBV19, the J call TRBJ2-7; possibly TRBD1 or TRBD2 for D (5 bases each). The length of the CDR3 is 14 residues. CDR1 LNHDA and CDR2 SQIVND come from the germline V gene (reference sequence). V was shortened by 3 bases and J by 1 base, with 10 bases between the two germline ends. This chain's CDR3 is CASSIRDVSYEQYF. The CDR3 nucleotides read TGTGCCAGTAGTATCCGGGACGTTTCCTACGAGCAGTACTTC.

This clone was detected only a few times. The rearrangement uses TRBV7-8 and TRBJ1-4; D may be TRBD1 (6 bases). Trimming removed 5 bases at V and 5 bases at J, with 15 bases between. Per germline, CDR1 SGHVS and CDR2 FQNEAQ. The CDR3 runs 15 residues. The CDR3 loop is CASSLGQGKNEKLFF. The CDR3 region has the DNA TGTGCCAGCAGCCTAGGGCAGGGGAAAAATGAAAAACTGTTTTTT. Full variable domain (remainder filled in from reference TRBV7-8 and TRBJ1-4): GAGVSQSPRYKVAKRGQDVALRCDPISGHVSLFWYQQALGQGPEFLTYFQNEAQLDKSGLPSDRFFAERPEGSVSTLKIQRTQQEDSAVYLCASSLGQGKNEKLFFGSGTQLSVL.